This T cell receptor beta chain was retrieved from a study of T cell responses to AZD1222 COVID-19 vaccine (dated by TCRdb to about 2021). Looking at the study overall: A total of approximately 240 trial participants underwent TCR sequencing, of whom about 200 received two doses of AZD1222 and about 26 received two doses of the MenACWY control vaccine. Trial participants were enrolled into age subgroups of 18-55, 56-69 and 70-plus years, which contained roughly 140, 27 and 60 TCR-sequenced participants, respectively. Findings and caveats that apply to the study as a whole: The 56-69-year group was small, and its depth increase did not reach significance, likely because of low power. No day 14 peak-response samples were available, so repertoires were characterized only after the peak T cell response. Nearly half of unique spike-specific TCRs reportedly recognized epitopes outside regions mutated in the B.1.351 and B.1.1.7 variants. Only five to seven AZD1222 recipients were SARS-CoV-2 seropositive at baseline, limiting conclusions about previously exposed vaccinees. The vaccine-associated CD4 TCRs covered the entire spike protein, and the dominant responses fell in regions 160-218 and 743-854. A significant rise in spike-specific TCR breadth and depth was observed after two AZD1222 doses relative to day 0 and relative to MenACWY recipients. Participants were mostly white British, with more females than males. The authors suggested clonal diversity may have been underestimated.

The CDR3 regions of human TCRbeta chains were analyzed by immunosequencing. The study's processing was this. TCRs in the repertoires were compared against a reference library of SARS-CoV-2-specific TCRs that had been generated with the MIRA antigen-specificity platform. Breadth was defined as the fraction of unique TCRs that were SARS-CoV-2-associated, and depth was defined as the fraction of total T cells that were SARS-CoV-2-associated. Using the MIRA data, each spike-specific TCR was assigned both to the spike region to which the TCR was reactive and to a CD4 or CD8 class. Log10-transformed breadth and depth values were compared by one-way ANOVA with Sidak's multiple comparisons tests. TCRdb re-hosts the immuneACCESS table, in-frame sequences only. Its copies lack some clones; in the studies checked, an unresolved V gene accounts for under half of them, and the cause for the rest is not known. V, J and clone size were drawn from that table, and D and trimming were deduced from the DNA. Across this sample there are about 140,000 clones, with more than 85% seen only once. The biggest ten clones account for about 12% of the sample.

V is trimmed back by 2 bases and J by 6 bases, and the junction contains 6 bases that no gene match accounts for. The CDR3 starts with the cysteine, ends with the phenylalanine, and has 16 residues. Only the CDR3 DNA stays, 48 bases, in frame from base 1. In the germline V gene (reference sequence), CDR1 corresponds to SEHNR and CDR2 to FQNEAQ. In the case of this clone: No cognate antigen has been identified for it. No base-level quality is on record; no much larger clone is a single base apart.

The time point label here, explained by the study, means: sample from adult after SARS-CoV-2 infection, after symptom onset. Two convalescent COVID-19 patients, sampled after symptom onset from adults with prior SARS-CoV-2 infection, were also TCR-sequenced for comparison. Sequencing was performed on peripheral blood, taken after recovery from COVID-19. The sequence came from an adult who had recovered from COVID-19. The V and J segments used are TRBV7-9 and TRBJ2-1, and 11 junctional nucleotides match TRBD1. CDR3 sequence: CASSLISGTGGNEQFF. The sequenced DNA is TGTGCCAGCAGCTTAATTTCCGGGACAGGGGGCAATGAGCAGTTCTTC.